This T cell receptor (beta chain) was obtained from a study of glioma-infiltrating T cells. Amplification of TCR alpha and beta CDR3 regions from RNA used iRepertoire nested multiplex PCR. Each CDR3 protein gets one entry after TCRdb re-called the multiplex PCR reads with MiXCR. The sample has more than 110,000 distinct CDR3 sequences, 39% seen once. Regarding the study as a whole: Non-neoplastic patients had below-expected tissue-blood divergence, while all gliomas exceeded expectation.

This clonotype has just a few counts. Its antigen remains unknown. The receptor comes from a human donor with low-grade glioma or glioblastoma, undergoing nonglioma brain surgery, or in good health (not recorded which). Sequencing was performed on glioma tissue, nonneoplastic brain tissue, or PBMCs (not recorded which).

The CDR3 spells CASSWTQQGSDSPLHF. The CDR3 DNA follows: TGTGCCAGCAGTTGGACTCAACAGGGGTCCGATTCACCCCTCCACTTT. The genes are TRBV6-1 and TRBJ1-6; TRBD1 aligns across 7 bases. Germline V lookup: CDR1 MNHNS, CDR2 SASEGT. The CDR3 sequence is 16 residues long. Unmatched junction bases numbered 12, after V lost 5 bases and J lost 8 bases.